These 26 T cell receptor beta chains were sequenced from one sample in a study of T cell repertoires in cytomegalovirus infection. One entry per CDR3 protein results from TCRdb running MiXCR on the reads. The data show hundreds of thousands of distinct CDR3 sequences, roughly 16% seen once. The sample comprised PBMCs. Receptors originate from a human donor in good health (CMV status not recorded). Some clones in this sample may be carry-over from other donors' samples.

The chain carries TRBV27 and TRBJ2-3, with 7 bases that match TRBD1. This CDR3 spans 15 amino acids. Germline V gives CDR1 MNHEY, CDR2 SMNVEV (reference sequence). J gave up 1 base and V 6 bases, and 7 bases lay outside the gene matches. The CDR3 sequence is CASSSLGQGTDTQYF. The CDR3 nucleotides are TGTGCCAGCAGCTCCCTTGGACAGGGCACAGATACGCAGTATTTT.

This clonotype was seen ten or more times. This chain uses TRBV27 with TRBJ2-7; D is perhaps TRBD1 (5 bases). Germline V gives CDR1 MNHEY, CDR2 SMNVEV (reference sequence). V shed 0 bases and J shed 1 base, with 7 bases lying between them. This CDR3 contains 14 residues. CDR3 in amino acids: CASSLSGDSYEQYF. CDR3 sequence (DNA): TGTGCCAGCAGTTTATCAGGGGATTCCTACGAGCAGTACTTC.

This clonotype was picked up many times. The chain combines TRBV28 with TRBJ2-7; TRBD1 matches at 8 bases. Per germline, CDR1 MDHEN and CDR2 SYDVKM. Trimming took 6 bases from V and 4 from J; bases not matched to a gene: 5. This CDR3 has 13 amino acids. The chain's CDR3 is CASRGQEKYEQYF. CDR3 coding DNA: TGTGCCAGCAGGGGACAGGAGAAATACGAGCAGTACTTC.

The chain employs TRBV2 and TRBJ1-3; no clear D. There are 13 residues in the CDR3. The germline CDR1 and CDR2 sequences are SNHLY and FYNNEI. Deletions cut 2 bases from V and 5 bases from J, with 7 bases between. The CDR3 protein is CASSEMPRNTIYF. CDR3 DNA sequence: TGTGCCAGCAGTGAAATGCCGAGAAACACCATATATTTT. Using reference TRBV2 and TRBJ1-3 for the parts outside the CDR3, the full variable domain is EPEVTQTPSHQVTQMGQEVILRCVPISNHLYFYWYRQILGQKVEFLVSFYNNEISEKSEIFDDQFSVERPDGSNFTLKIRSTKLEDSAMYFCASSEMPRNTIYFGEGSWLTVV.

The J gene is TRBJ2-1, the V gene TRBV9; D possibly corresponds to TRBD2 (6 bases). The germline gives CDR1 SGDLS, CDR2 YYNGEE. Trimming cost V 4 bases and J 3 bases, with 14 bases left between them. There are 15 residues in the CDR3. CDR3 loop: CASSPTWTIYNEQFF. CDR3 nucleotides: TGTGCCAGCAGCCCTACCTGGACTATCTACAATGAGCAGTTCTTC.

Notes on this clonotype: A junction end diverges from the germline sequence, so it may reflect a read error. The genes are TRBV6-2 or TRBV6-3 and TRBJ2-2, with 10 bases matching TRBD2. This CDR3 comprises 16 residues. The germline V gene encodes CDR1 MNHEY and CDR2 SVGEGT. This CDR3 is CASSLSGGVYTGELLF. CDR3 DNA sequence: TGTGCCAGCAGCCTCAGCGGGGGGGTTTACACCGGGGAGCTGCTTTTT.

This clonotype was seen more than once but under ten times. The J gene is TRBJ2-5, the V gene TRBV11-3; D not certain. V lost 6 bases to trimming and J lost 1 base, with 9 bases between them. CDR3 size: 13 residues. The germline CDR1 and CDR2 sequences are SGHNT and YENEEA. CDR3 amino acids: CASRSGPQETQYF. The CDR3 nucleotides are TGTGCCAGCAGATCGGGTCCCCAAGAGACCCAGTACTTC.

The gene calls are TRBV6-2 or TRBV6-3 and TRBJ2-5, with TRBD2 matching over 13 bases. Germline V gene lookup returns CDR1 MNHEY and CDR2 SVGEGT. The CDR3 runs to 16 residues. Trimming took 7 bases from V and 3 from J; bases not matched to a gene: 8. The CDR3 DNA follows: TGTGCCAGCACCAGACCTGGGACTAGCGGGGAAGAGACCCAGTACTTC. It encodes CASTRPGTSGEETQYF.

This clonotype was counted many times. The CDR3 here is CASSLVLVTQETQYF. The CDR3 bases are TGTGCCAGCAGCTTAGTTCTGGTAACCCAAGAGACCCAGTACTTC. The chain employs TRBV7-2 and TRBJ2-5; D is ambiguous. The CDR3 extends over 15 amino acids. V dropped 1 base and J dropped 1 base, with 10 bases sitting between them. CDR1 and CDR2 from the germline V gene are SGHTA and FQGNSA.

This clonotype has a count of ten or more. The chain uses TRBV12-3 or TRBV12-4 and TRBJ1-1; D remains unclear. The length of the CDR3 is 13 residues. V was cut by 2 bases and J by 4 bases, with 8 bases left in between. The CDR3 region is CASSLMGITEAFF. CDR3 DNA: TGTGCCAGCAGTTTAATGGGTATCACTGAAGCTTTCTTT.

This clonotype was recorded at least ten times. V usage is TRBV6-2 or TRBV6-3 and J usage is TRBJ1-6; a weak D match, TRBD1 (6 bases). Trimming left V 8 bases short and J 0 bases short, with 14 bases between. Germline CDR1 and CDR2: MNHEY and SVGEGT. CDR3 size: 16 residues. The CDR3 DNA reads TGTGCCAGCCAGAGGACAGCCCACTCCTATAATTCACCCCTCCACTTT. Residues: CASQRTAHSYNSPLHF.

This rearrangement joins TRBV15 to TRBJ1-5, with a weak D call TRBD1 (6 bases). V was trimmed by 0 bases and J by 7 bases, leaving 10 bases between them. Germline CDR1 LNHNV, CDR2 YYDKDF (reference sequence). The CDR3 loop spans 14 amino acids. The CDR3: CATSRETGTQPQHF. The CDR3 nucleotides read TGTGCCACCAGCAGAGAAACAGGGACCCAGCCCCAGCATTTT.

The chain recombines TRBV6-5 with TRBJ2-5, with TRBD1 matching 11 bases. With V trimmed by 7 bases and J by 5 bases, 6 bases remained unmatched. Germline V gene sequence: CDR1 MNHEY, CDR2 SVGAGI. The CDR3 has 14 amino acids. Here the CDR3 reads CASTGTGGGETQYF. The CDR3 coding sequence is TGTGCCAGCACCGGGACAGGGGGTGGTGAGACCCAGTACTTC.

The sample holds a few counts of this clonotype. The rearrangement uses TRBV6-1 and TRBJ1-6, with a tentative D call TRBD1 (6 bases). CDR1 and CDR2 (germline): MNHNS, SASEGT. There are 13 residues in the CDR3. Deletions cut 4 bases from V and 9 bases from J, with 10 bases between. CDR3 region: CASSARQVSPLHF. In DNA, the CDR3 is TGTGCCAGCAGTGCCCGACAGGTTTCACCCCTCCACTTT.

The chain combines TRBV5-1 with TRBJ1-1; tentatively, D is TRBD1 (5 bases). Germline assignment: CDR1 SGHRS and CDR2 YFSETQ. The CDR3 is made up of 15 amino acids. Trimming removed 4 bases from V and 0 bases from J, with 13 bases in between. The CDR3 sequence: CASSDPARVNTEAFF. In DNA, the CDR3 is TGCGCCAGCAGCGACCCCGCCAGGGTGAACACTGAAGCTTTCTTT.

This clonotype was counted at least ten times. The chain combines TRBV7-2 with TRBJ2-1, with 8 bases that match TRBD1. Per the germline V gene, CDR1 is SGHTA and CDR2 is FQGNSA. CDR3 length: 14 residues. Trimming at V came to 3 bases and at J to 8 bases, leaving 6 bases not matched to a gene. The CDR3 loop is CASSFGQGFDEQFF. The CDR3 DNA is TGTGCCAGCAGCTTCGGACAGGGTTTCGATGAGCAGTTCTTC. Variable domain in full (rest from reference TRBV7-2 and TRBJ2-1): GAGVSQSPSNKVTEKGKDVELRCDPISGHTALYWYRQSLGQGLEFLIYFQGNSAPDKSGLPSDRFSAERTGGSVSTLTIQRTQQEDSAVYLCASSFGQGFDEQFFGPGTRLTVL.

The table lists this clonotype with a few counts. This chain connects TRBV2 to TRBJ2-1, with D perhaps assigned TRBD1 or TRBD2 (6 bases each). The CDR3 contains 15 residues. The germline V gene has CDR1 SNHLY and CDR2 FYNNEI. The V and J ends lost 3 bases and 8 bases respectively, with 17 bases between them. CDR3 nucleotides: TGTGCCAGCAGTGACGAGGGGGGCGTTTGGTATGAGCAGTTCTTC. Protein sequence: CASSDEGGVWYEQFF. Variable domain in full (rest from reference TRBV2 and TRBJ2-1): EPEVTQTPSHQVTQMGQEVILRCVPISNHLYFYWYRQILGQKVEFLVSFYNNEISEKSEIFDDQFSVERPDGSNFTLKIRSTKLEDSAMYFCASSDEGGVWYEQFFGPGTRLTVL.

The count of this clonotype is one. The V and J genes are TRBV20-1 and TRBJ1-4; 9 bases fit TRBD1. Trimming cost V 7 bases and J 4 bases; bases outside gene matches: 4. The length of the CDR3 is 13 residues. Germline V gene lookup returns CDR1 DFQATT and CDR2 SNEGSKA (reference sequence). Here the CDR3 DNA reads TGCAGTGTAATGACAGGGGGTAATGAAAAACTGTTTTTT. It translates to CSVMTGGNEKLFF.

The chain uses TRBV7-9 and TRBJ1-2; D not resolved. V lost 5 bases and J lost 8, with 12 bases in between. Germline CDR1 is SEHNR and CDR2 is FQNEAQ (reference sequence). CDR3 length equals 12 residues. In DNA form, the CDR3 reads TGTGCCAGCAGCGAGGCAGCTCCGGGCTACACCTTC. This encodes CASSEAAPGYTF.

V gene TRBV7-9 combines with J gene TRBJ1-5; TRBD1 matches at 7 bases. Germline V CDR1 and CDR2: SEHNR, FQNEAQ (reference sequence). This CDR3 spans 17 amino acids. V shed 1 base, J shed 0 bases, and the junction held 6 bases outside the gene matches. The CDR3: CASSLGEGAHSNQPQHF. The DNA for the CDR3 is TGTGCCAGCAGCTTAGGAGAGGGGGCTCATAGCAATCAGCCCCAGCATTTT. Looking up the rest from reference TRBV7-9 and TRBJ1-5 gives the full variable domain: DTGVSQNPRHKITKRGQNVTFRCDPISEHNRLYWYRQTLGQGPEFLTYFQNEAQLEKSRLLSDRFSAERPKGSFSTLEIQRTEQGDSAMYLCASSLGEGAHSNQPQHFGDGTRLSIL.

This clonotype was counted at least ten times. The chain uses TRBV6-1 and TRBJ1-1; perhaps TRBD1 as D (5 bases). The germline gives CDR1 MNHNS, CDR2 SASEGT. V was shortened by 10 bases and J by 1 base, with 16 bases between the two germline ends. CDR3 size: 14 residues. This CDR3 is CATQLQEGNTEAFF. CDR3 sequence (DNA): TGTGCCACCCAACTACAGGAGGGGAACACTGAAGCTTTCTTT.

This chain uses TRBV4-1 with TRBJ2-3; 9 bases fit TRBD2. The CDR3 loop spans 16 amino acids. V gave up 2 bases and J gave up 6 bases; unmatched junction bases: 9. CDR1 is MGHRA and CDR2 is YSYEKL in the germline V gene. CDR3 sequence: CASSQSSGGTLDTQYF. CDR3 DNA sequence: TGCGCCAGCAGCCAATCGAGCGGGGGGACCCTGGATACGCAGTATTTT.

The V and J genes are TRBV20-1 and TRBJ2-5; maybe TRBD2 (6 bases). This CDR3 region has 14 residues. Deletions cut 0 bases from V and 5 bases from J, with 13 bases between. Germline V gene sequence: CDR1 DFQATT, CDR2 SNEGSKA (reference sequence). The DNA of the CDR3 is TGCAGTGCTAGAGACCCCTTCCGGGGGGAGACCCAGTACTTC. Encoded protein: CSARDPFRGETQYF.

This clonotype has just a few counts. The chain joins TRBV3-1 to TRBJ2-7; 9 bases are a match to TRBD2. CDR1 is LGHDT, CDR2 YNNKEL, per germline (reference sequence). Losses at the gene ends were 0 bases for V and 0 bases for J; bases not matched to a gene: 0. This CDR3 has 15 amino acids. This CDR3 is CASSQELAGSYEQYF. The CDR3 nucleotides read TGTGCCAGCAGCCAAGAACTAGCGGGCTCCTACGAGCAGTACTTC.

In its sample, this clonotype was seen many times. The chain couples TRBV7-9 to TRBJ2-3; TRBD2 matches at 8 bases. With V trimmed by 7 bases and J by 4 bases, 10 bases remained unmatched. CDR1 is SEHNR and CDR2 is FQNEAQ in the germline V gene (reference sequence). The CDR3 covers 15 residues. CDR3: CASTPPGLAADTQYF. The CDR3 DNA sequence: TGTGCCAGCACCCCACCAGGACTAGCAGCAGATACGCAGTATTTT.

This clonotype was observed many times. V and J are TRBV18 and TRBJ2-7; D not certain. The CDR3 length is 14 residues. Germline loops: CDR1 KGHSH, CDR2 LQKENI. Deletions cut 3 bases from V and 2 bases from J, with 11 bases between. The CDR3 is CASSPGGVPYEQYF. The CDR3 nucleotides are TGTGCCAGCTCACCGGGCGGCGTCCCCTACGAGCAGTACTTC.